Listed here are 18 T cell receptor beta chains from one sample, sequenced in a study of blood T cell repertoires in COVID-19. Here immunoSEQ multiplex PCR was the method, and the copy in TCRdb shows in-frame clones only, minus some. The sample has around 42,000 clones, about 82% seen once. The sample comprised peripheral blood. These receptors all stem from a man older than 75 with active or convalescent COVID-19.

Here the CDR3 reads CASIPIGTGVPYGYTF. DNA for the CDR3: TGTGCCAGTATCCCGATCGGGACAGGGGTTCCCTATGGCTACACCTTC. The rearrangement links TRBV19 to TRBJ1-2, with 10 positions matching TRBD1. Unmatched junction bases numbered 12, after V lost 7 bases and J lost 4 bases. The CDR3 is made up of 16 amino acids. Per germline, CDR1 LNHDA and CDR2 SQIVND (reference sequence).

On this clone: The same CDR3 arises from other DNA sequences in this sample as well. The V and J genes are TRBV9 and TRBJ2-7; D may be TRBD2 (5 bases). This CDR3 is built from 14 residues. Germline V gives CDR1 SGDLS, CDR2 YYNGEE. The V end was cut by 0 bases, the J end by 1 base, with 8 bases between. In nucleotides, the CDR3 is TGTGCCAGCAGCGTAGGGCCGGGGTCCTACGAGCAGTACTTC. Its protein product is CASSVGPGSYEQYF.

A few counts support this clone. The chain links TRBV30 to TRBJ2-7; 7 bases fit TRBD1. Germline V CDR1 and CDR2: GTSNPN, SVGIG (reference sequence). J was trimmed by 6 bases and V by 3 bases; bases with no gene match: 14. The CDR3 sequence is 15 residues long. The CDR3 coding sequence is TGTGCCTGGAGCGCATTTGACAGGGAAACTGGCGAGCAGTACTTC. Translation gives CAWSAFDRETGEQYF.

The chain uses TRBV28 and TRBJ1-4; 7 nucleotides align to TRBD1. The CDR3 covers 14 residues. CDR1 is MDHEN and CDR2 is SYDVKM in the germline V gene. J was trimmed by 8 bases and V by 5 bases; bases with no gene match: 8. In DNA, the CDR3 is TGTGCCAGCAGTCGACAGGGTAGATGGGAAAAACTGTTTTTT. Its protein product is CASSRQGRWEKLFF.

This clone has a handful of counts. The chain has TRBV4-2 and TRBJ2-7, with D possibly TRBD1 on 5 matching bases. Trimming stripped 0 bases from V and 2 bases from J, with 8 bases between. Germline V gene data show CDR1 as LGHNA and CDR2 as YNFKEQ. The CDR3 sequence is 14 residues long. DNA of the CDR3: TGTGCCAGCAGCCAAGAAGACAGTACCTACGAGCAGTACTTC. Its translation is CASSQEDSTYEQYF.

This sequence joins TRBV28 and TRBJ1-4; tentatively, D is TRBD1 (5 bases). V gave up 5 bases and J gave up 0 bases, with 10 bases separating them. From germline, CDR1 is MDHEN and CDR2 SYDVKM. The CDR3 loop spans 15 amino acids. The CDR3 loop is CASSLGVATNEKLFF. In DNA form, the CDR3 reads TGTGCCAGCAGTCTAGGGGTCGCAACTAATGAAAAACTGTTTTTT.

The table lists this clone with a few counts. The V call is TRBV3-1 (or the pseudogene TRBV3-2), the J call TRBJ2-2; D not resolved. This CDR3 contains 14 residues. Germline loops: CDR1 LGHDT, CDR2 YNNKEL (reference sequence). The ends were cut back, 4 bases at V and 2 bases at J, with 8 bases in the middle. The CDR3 is CASSPNVNTGELFF. As DNA, the CDR3 is TGTGCCAGCAGCCCCAATGTTAACACCGGGGAGCTGTTTTTT.

CDR3 DNA sequence: TGTGCCAGCAGCTTAGAGGTAGGGGTTACCTACGAGCAGTACTTC. Amino acids: CASSLEVGVTYEQYF. The genes are TRBV11-1 and TRBJ2-7; D may be TRBD1 (5 bases). The CDR3 loop spans 15 amino acids. CDR1 is SGHAT, CDR2 FQDESV, per germline (reference sequence). Trimming cost V 1 base and J 2 bases, with 12 bases left between them.

The chain recombines TRBV6-2 or TRBV6-3 with TRBJ2-3; 9 nucleotides line up with TRBD1. Germline assignment: CDR1 MNHEY and CDR2 SVGEGT. Trimming removed 5 bases from V and 1 base from J; junction bases left unmatched: 10. This CDR3 region has 17 residues. The CDR3 sequence: CASSLTPRDRGTDTQYF. CDR3 in DNA: TGTGCCAGCAGTCTCACCCCCAGGGACAGGGGCACAGATACGCAGTATTTT.

This clone has only a few counts. V and J are TRBV18 and TRBJ2-1; possible D gene TRBD1, 7 bases. Deletions cut 1 base from V and 6 bases from J, with 13 bases between. CDR3 size: 15 residues. Germline CDR1 is KGHSH and CDR2 is LQKENI. This CDR3 reads CASSPQSGGLNEQFF. The CDR3 nucleotides read TGTGCCAGCTCACCACAGTCAGGGGGACTCAATGAGCAGTTCTTC. Together with reference TRBV18 and TRBJ2-1, the CDR3 gives the full variable domain: NAGVMQNPRHLVRRRGQEARLRCSPMKGHSHVYWYRQLPEEGLKFMVYLQKENIIDESGMPKERFSAEFPKEGPSILRIQQVVRGDSAAYFCASSPQSGGLNEQFFGPGTRLTVL.

The genes are TRBV29-1 and TRBJ2-1; D is uncertain. CDR3 size: 13 residues. V lost 1 base and J lost 4, with 8 bases in between. The germline V gene has CDR1 SQVTM and CDR2 ANQGSEA. The CDR3 DNA reads as TGCAGCGTTGAAGCCGTAATATACAATGAGCAGTTCTTC. Translated, it gives CSVEAVIYNEQFF.

This chain uses TRBV6-6 with TRBJ2-5, with 8 bases aligning to TRBD1. Germline V gene sequence: CDR1 MNHNY, CDR2 SVGAGI (reference sequence). The CDR3 sequence is 13 residues long. Unmatched junction bases numbered 5, after V lost 6 bases and J lost 5 bases. The CDR3 DNA reads TGTGCCAGCAGCCTGACAGGGGAGGAGACCCAGTACTTC. It encodes CASSLTGEETQYF.

CDR3 DNA sequence: TGTGCCTGGAGTGCGGAGGATCTTACCCTCCTTAGCTCTGGAAACACCATATATTTT. It yields the protein CAWSAEDLTLLSSGNTIYF. The gene calls are TRBV30 and TRBJ1-3; no clear D. V gave up 1 base and J gave up 0 bases, with 22 bases separating them. The V gene's germline CDR1 is GTSNPN and CDR2 SVGIG (reference sequence). The CDR3 is 19 residues long.

The V call is TRBV28, the J call TRBJ2-1; TRBD2 matches at 9 bases. V lost 4 bases to trimming and J lost 8 bases; unmatched junction nucleotides: 3. The CDR3 consists of 13 residues. Germline V CDR1 and CDR2: MDHEN, SYDVKM. CDR3 in amino acids: CASSSLAGDEQFF. DNA for the CDR3: TGTGCCAGCAGTTCCTTAGCGGGGGATGAGCAGTTCTTC.

The rearrangement links TRBV14 to TRBJ2-2; 14 nucleotides line up with TRBD2. The germline V gene has CDR1 SGHDN and CDR2 FVKESK. After removal of 4 bases from V and 6 bases from J, the junction contained 4 bases not matched to a gene. CDR3 length: 16 amino acids. The CDR3 loop is CASSPGTSGSAGELFF. The DNA of the CDR3 is TGTGCCAGCAGCCCCGGGACTAGCGGGAGCGCCGGGGAGCTGTTTTTT.

The rearrangement joins TRBV29-1 to TRBJ2-2; D call uncertain. Germline CDR1 SQVTM, CDR2 ANQGSEA. Trimming left V 3 bases short and J 1 base short, with 6 bases between. The length of the CDR3 is 13 residues. DNA for the CDR3: TGCAGCGTTGATCCACAGAACACCGGGGAGCTGTTTTTT. Protein: CSVDPQNTGELFF.

This clone was counted only a few times. The rearrangement uses TRBV7-2 and TRBJ2-3; D possibly corresponds to TRBD2 (5 bases). The CDR3 loop spans 14 amino acids. From germline, CDR1 is SGHTA and CDR2 FQGNSA. Trimming stripped 1 base from V and 2 bases from J, with 7 bases between. Here the CDR3 reads CASSLVGDTDTQYF. As DNA, the CDR3 is TGTGCCAGCAGCTTAGTGGGAGACACAGATACGCAGTATTTT.

The chain employs TRBV30 and TRBJ1-5, with no clear D. The V gene lost 2 bases and the J gene lost 0 bases, with 11 bases spanning the gap. The germline V gene has CDR1 GTSNPN and CDR2 SVGIG (reference sequence). The CDR3 has 15 amino acids. The CDR3 region is CAWSSATYSNQPQHF. The CDR3, as DNA: TGTGCCTGGAGTAGTGCTACCTATAGCAATCAGCCCCAGCATTTT.